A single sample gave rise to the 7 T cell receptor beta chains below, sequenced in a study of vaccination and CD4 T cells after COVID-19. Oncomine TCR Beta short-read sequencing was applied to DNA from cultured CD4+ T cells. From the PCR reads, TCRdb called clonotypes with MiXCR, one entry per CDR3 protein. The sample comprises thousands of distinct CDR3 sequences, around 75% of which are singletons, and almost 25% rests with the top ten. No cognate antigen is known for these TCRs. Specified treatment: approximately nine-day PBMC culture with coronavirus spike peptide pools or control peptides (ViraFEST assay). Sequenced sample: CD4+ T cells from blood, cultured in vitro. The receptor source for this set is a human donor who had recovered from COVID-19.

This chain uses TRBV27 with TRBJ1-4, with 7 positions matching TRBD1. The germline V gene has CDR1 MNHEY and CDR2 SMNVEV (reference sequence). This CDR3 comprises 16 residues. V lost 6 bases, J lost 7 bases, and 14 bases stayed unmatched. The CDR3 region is CASRPGRGSLTEKLFF. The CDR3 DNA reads TGTGCCAGCAGACCCGGCAGGGGGTCCCTAACTGAAAAACTGTTTTTT.

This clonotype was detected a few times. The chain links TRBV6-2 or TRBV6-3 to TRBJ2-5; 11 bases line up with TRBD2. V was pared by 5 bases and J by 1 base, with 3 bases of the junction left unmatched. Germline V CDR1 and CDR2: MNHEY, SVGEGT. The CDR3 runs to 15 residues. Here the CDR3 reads CASSRSGGVQETQYF. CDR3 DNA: TGTGCCAGCAGTCGTAGCGGGGGGGTCCAAGAGACCCAGTACTTC.

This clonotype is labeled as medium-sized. DNA of the CDR3: TGTGCCAGCAGTGAGAGGGCAACTGGAAACACCATATATTTT. It is translated as CASSERATGNTIYF. The V and J genes are TRBV6-1 and TRBJ1-3, with no clear D. The germline gives CDR1 MNHNS, CDR2 SASEGT. Trimming took off 3 bases at V and 2 bases at J, with 8 bases between the two ends. There are 14 residues in the CDR3.

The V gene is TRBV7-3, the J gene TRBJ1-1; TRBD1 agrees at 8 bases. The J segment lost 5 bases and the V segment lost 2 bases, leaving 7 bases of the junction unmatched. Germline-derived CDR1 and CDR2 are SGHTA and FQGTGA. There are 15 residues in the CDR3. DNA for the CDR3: TGTGCCAGCAGCTTAGGGGCAGGGGGCGGTACTGAAGCTTTCTTT. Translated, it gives CASSLGAGGGTEAFF.

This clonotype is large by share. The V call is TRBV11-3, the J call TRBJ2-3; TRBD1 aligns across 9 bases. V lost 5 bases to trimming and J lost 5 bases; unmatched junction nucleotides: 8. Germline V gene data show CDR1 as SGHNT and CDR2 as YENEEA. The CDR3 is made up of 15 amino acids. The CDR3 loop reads CASSQTGGRGDTQYF. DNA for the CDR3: TGTGCCAGCAGCCAGACAGGGGGGCGCGGAGATACGCAGTATTTT.

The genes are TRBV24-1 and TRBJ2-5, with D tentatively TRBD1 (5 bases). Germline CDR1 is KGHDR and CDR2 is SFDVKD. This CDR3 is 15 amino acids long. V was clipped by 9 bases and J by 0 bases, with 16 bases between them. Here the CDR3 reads CATGVPRQNQETQYF. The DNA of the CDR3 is TGTGCCACCGGGGTTCCCCGACAGAACCAAGAGACCCAGTACTTC.

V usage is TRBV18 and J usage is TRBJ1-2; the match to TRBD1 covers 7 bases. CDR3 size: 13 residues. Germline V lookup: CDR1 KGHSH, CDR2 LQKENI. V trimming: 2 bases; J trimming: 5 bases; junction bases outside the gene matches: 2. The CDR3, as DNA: TGTGCCAGCTCACCAGACAGGGCGTATGGCTACACCTTC. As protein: CASSPDRAYGYTF.